The 14 T cell receptor beta chains below all came from one sample that was sequenced in a study of blood T cell repertoires in COVID-19. This table comes from immunoSEQ multiplex PCR, and its TCRdb copy is limited to in-frame clones, with some not included. The repertoire holds over 300,000 clones, with approximately 83% as singletons. Sequences were obtained from PBMCs or T cells enriched from blood (not recorded which). The receptors shown here come from a man aged 30-40 years who had recovered from COVID-19.

V usage is TRBV5-4 and J usage is TRBJ2-7, with 11 bases fitting TRBD1. The germline V gene has CDR1 SGHNT and CDR2 YYREEE (reference sequence). CDR3 length equals 15 residues. V gave up 4 bases and J gave up 2 bases; unmatched junction bases: 5. The CDR3 DNA reads as TGTGCCAGCAGCAAACCGGGACAGGGGGCCTACGAGCAGTACTTC. As protein: CASSKPGQGAYEQYF. The full variable domain, with the rest looked up from reference TRBV5-4 and TRBJ2-7, is ETGVTQSPTHLIKTRGQQVTLRCSSQSGHNTVSWYQQALGQGPQFIFQYYREEENGRGNFPPRFSGLQFPNYSSELNVNALELDDSALYLCASSKPGQGAYEQYFGPGTRLTVT.

CDR3 sequence: CASSLDSRTEAFF. Written as DNA, the CDR3 is TGTGCCAGCAGCTTAGATTCCCGGACTGAAGCTTTCTTT. This rearrangement joins TRBV7-9 to TRBJ1-1; D remains unclear. The CDR3 runs to 13 residues. Germline assignment: CDR1 SEHNR and CDR2 FQNEAQ (reference sequence). V was clipped by 1 base and J by 5 bases, with 8 bases between them.

The rearrangement joins TRBV10-3 to TRBJ2-1; D is unclear. The V gene's germline CDR1 is ENHRY and CDR2 SYGVKD. The CDR3 loop spans 16 amino acids. V was shortened by 7 bases and J by 0 bases, with 16 bases between the two germline ends. CDR3: CAIIPSLYSSYNEQFF. CDR3 bases: TGTGCCATCATCCCTTCCCTGTATAGCTCCTACAATGAGCAGTTCTTC.

This sequence joins TRBV5-1 and TRBJ2-7, with TRBD2 as a possible D gene (5 bases). The V end was cut by 4 bases, the J end by 6 bases, with 11 bases between. The CDR3 is made up of 12 amino acids. Germline-derived CDR1 and CDR2 are SGHRS and YFSETQ. The CDR3: CASSEAGGEQYF. The CDR3 nucleotides read TGCGCCAGCAGCGAGGCGGGCGGCGAGCAGTACTTC.

The V gene is TRBV10-3, the J gene TRBJ1-3, with D possibly matching TRBD1 (5 bases). V was clipped by 6 bases and J by 0 bases, with 12 bases between them. The CDR3 consists of 15 residues. Germline V gene sequence: CDR1 ENHRY, CDR2 SYGVKD. CDR3 DNA sequence: TGTGCCATCAGAGGGGCAGTCGACTCTGGAAACACCATATATTTT. Residues: CAIRGAVDSGNTIYF.

This chain links TRBV19 with TRBJ2-5, with D perhaps TRBD2 (5 bases). This CDR3 comprises 13 residues. Germline V CDR1 and CDR2: LNHDA, SQIVND (reference sequence). Trimming removed 6 bases from V and 3 bases from J, with 11 bases in between. Here the CDR3 reads CASRDSGEETQYF. CDR3 coding DNA: TGTGCCAGTAGGGACTCAGGAGAAGAGACCCAGTACTTC.

The CDR3, as DNA: TGTGCCAGCAGCCAGCGGCGTGCGAACACCGGGGAGCTGTTTTTT. The encoded protein is CASSQRRANTGELFF. The chain uses TRBV7-9 and TRBJ2-2; possibly TRBD2 for D (5 bases). Germline loops: CDR1 SEHNR, CDR2 FQNEAQ (reference sequence). This CDR3 is built from 15 residues. V was shortened by 5 bases and J by 0 bases, with 10 bases between the two germline ends.

This clone was detected only once. The chain recombines TRBV10-3 with TRBJ1-1; D unclear. With 0 bases removed from V and 11 bases from J, the gap between germline ends came to 13 bases. The CDR3 is 13 amino acids. Germline V lookup: CDR1 ENHRY, CDR2 SYGVKD. The CDR3 sequence: CAISESMSGVAFF. The CDR3 DNA is TGTGCCATCAGTGAGTCAATGTCCGGGGTGGCTTTCTTT.

The chain employs TRBV11-1 and TRBJ2-2; no clear D gene. CDR3 size: 15 residues. Trimming removed 1 base from V and 4 bases from J, with 10 bases in between. Germline V CDR1 and CDR2: SGHAT, FQDESV (reference sequence). Here the CDR3 reads CASSLVVQTTGELFF. In DNA, the CDR3 is TGTGCCAGCAGCTTAGTGGTACAGACCACCGGGGAGCTGTTTTTT.

The chain uses TRBV4-2 and TRBJ1-2, with a weak D call TRBD1 (5 bases). Trimming removed 0 bases from V and 8 bases from J, with 13 bases in between. The CDR3 loop spans 14 amino acids. CDR1 and CDR2 (germline): LGHNA, YNFKEQ. The chain's CDR3 is CASSQEATASGYTF. CDR3 nucleotides: TGTGCCAGCAGCCAAGAAGCGACAGCTTCGGGCTACACCTTC.

J is TRBJ1-1 and V is TRBV20-1, with D perhaps matching TRBD1 (5 bases). This CDR3 is built from 13 residues. Germline values: CDR1 DFQATT, CDR2 SNEGSKA (reference sequence). V lost 3 bases to trimming and J lost 3 bases, with 11 bases between them. CDR3 amino acids: CSASNGGYTEAFF. CDR3 nucleotides: TGCAGTGCTAGTAATGGGGGGTACACTGAAGCTTTCTTT.

The DNA for the CDR3 is TGTGCCAGCTCACATTCTCGGGGGGGAGAGGATGGCTACACCTTC. Translating it yields CASSHSRGGEDGYTF. The genes are TRBV18 and TRBJ1-2; D might be TRBD1 (5 bases). CDR1 KGHSH and CDR2 LQKENI come from the germline V gene. This CDR3 is built from 15 residues. The germline V and J ends were trimmed by 4 bases and 6 bases, with 18 bases remaining between them.

V usage is TRBV13 and J usage is TRBJ1-4; 11 nucleotides match TRBD1. The V segment lost 6 bases and the J segment 7 bases; nucleotides outside the gene matches: 4. CDR1 PRHDT and CDR2 FYEKMQ come from the germline V gene (reference sequence). The CDR3 loop spans 14 amino acids. This chain's CDR3 is CASREDRGPEKLFF. CDR3 bases: TGTGCCAGCAGAGAGGACAGGGGGCCTGAAAAACTGTTTTTT.

The chain combines TRBV6-2 or TRBV6-3 with TRBJ2-7; maybe TRBD2 (5 bases). Germline CDR1 MNHEY, CDR2 SVGEGT. V gave up 1 base and J gave up 6 bases, with 13 bases separating them. The CDR3 covers 14 residues. CDR3 sequence (DNA): TGTGCCAGCAGTTACTTCGGGGTTACCGGCGAGCAGTACTTC. Its protein product is CASSYFGVTGEQYF.